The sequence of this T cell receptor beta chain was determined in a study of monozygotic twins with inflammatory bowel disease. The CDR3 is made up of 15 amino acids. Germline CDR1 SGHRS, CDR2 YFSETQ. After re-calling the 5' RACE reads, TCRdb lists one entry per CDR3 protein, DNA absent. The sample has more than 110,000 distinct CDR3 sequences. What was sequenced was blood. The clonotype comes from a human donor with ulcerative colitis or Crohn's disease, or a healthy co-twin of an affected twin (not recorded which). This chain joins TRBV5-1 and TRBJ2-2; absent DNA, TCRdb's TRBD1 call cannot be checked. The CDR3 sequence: CASYRDRGTTGELFF.